This T cell receptor (beta chain) was captured in a study of blood T cells in healthy people across ages. This clonotype turned up a few times. Primed by a sample-barcoded 5' primer and a J-beta primer mix, a second PCR proceeded for roughly 7 to 12 cycles. TCRdb ran MiXCR on the 5' RACE reads and lists one entry per CDR3 protein. The repertoire has about a million distinct CDR3 sequences, 35% to 40% of them found once; the top ten carry less than 15%. Germline V gene sequence: CDR1 SNHLY, CDR2 FYNNEI. V was trimmed by 4 bases and J by 4 bases, leaving 10 bases between them. The CDR3 totals 14 residues.

The clonotype was recovered from a man between 18 and 29 years old in good health. Sequenced sample: blood. The chain has TRBV2 and TRBJ2-2; D possibly corresponds to TRBD2 (5 bases). The CDR3: CASSVEASTGELFF. The CDR3, as DNA: TGTGCCAGCAGTGTGGAGGCTTCCACCGGGGAGCTGTTTTTT.